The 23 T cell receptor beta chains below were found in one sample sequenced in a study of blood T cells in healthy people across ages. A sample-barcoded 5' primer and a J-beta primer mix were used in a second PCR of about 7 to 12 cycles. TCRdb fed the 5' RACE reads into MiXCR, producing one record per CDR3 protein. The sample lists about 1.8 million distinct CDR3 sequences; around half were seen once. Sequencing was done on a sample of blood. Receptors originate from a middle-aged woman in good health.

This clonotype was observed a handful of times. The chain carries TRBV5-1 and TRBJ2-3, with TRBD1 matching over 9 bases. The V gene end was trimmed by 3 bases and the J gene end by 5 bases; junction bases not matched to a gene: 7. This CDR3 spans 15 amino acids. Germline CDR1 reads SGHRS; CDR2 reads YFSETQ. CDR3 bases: TGCGCCAGCAGCTCGACAGGGGGGGAGGAAGATACGCAGTATTTT. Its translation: CASSSTGGEEDTQYF.

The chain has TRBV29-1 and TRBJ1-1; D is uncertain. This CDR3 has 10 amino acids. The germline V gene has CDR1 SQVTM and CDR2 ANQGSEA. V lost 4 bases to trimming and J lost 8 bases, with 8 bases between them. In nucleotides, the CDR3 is TGCAGCGTTGCGGGCGGGGAAGCTTTCTTT. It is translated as CSVAGGEAFF.

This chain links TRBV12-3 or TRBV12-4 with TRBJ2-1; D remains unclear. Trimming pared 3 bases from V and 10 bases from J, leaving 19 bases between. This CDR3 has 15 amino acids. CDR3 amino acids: CASSFSGVSVLEQFF. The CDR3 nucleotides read TGTGCCAGCAGTTTTTCAGGAGTTTCCGTCCTCGAGCAGTTCTTC.

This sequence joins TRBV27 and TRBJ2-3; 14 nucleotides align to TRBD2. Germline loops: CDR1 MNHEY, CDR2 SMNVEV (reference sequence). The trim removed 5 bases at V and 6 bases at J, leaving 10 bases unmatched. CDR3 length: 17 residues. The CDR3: CASSQIRLAGGGDTQYF. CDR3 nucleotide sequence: TGTGCCAGCAGTCAGATACGACTAGCGGGGGGGGGTGATACGCAGTATTTT.

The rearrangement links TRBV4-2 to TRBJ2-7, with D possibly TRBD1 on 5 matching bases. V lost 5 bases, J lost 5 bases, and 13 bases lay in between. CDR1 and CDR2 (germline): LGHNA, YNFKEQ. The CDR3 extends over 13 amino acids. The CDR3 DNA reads TGTGCCAGCAGCATTCAGGGAACCCACGAGCAGTACTTC. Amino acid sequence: CASSIQGTHEQYF.

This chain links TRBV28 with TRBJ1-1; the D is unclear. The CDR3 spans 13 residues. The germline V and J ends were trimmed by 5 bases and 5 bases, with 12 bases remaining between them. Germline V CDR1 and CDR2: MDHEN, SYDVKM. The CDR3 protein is CASSTRRRTEAFF. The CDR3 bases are TGTGCCAGCAGTACGAGGCGGAGGACTGAAGCTTTCTTT. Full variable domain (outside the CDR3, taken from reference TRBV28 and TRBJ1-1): DVKVTQSSRYLVKRTGEKVFLECVQDMDHENMFWYRQDPGLGLRLIYFSYDVKMKEKGDIPEGYSVSREKKERFSLILESASTNQTSMYLCASSTRRRTEAFFGQGTRLTVV.

The CDR3 DNA sequence: TGTGCCAGCAGTTACTCCACGGGGGACCCTACCTACAATGAGCAGTACTTC. Its translation: CASSYSTGDPTYNEQYF. This chain joins TRBV6-6 and TRBJ2-5, with D maybe TRBD2 (6 bases). Deletions cut 0 bases from V and 11 bases from J, with 25 bases between. The CDR3 sequence is 17 residues long. CDR1 is MNHNY and CDR2 is SVGAGI in the germline V gene (reference sequence).

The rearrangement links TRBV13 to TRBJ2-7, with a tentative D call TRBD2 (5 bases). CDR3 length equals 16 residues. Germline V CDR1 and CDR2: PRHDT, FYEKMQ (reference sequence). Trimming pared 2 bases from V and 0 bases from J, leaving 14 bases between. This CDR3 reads CASSLRGGGGSYEQYF. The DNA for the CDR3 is TGTGCCAGCAGCTTACGCGGTGGAGGAGGCTCCTACGAGCAGTACTTC.

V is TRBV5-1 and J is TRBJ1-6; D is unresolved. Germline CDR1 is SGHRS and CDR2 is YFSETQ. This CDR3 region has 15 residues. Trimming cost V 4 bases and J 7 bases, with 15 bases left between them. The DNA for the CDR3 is TGCGCCAGCAGCACCCCCGGGTCGGAGAATTCACCCCTCCACTTT. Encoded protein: CASSTPGSENSPLHF. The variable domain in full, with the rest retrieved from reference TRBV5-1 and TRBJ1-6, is KAGVTQTPRYLIKTRGQQVTLSCSPISGHRSVSWYQQTPGQGLQFLFEYFSETQRNKGNFPGRFSGRQFSNSRSEMNVSTLELGDSALYLCASSTPGSENSPLHFGNGTRLTVT.

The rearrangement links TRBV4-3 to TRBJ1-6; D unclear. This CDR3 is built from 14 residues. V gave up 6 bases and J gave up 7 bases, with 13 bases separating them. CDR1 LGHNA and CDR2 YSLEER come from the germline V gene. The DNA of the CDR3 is TGCGCCAGCAGAGGGTCAGGATTAAATTCACCCCTCCACTTT. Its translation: CASRGSGLNSPLHF.

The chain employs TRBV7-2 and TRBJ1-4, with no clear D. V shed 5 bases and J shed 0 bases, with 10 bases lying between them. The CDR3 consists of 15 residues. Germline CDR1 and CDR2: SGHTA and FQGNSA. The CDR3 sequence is CASSPTRATNEKLFF. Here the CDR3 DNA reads TGTGCCAGCAGCCCTACAAGAGCAACTAATGAAAAACTGTTTTTT.

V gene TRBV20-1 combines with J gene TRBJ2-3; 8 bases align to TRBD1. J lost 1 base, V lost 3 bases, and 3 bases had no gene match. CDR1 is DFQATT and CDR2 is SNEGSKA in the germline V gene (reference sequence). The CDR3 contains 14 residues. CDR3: CSARKQGGTDTQYF. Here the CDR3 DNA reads TGCAGTGCTAGGAAACAGGGGGGCACAGATACGCAGTATTTT.

For the CDR3, the DNA is TGTGCCAGCAGCCAACGGACAGGGGGGAGGTATTTT. It specifies CASSQRTGGRYF. V usage is TRBV3-1 and J usage is TRBJ2-3, with 10 positions matching TRBD1. Germline V lookup: CDR1 LGHDT, CDR2 YNNKEL (reference sequence). The CDR3 is 12 residues long. V trimming: 2 bases; J trimming: 14 bases; junction bases outside the gene matches: 4.

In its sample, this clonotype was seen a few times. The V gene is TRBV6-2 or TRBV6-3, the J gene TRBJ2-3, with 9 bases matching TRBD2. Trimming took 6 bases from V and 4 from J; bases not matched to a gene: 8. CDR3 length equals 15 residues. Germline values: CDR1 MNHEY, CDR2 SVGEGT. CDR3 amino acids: CASRERGAVADTQYF. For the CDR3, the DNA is TGTGCCAGCAGGGAGCGGGGGGCCGTCGCAGATACGCAGTATTTT.

This chain's CDR3 is CASSKGTAKETQYF. For the CDR3, the DNA is TGTGCCAGCAGCAAAGGGACAGCCAAAGAGACCCAGTACTTC. The V gene is TRBV21-1, the J gene TRBJ2-5; TRBD1, as called in the table, went unchecked against the DNA. TRBV21-1 is recorded as a pseudogene. The CDR3 totals 14 residues.

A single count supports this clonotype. CDR3 coding DNA: TGTGCCAGCAGCGCAGCCTCAGGGGGACATACTGAAGCTTTCTTT. Translated: CASSAASGGHTEAFF. This chain uses TRBV6-4 with TRBJ1-1; 7 nucleotides agree with TRBD1. V dropped 6 bases and J dropped 5; count of bases not matched to a gene: 12. The V gene's germline CDR1 is MRHNA and CDR2 SNTAGT. This CDR3 contains 15 residues.

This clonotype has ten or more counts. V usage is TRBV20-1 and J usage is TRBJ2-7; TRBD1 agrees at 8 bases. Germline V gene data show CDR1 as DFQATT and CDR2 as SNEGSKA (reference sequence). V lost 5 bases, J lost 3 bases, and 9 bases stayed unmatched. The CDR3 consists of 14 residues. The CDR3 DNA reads TGCAGTGCTCACACTCGGGACAGGTACTACGAGCAGTACTTC. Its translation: CSAHTRDRYYEQYF.

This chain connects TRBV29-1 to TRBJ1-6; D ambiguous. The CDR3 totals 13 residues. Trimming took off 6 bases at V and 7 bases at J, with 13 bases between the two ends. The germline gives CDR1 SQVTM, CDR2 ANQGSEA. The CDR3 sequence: CSVRTDTNSPLHF. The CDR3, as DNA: TGCAGCGTGCGGACCGATACCAATTCACCCCTCCACTTT.

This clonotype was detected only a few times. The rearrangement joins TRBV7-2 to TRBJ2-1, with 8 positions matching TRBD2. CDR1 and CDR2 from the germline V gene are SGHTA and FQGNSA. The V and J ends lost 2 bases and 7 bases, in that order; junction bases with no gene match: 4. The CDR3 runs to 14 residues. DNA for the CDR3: TGTGCCAGCAGCTTAAGACGGGGGGGGAATGAGCAGTTCTTC. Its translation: CASSLRRGGNEQFF.

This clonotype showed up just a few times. CDR3 DNA: TGTGCCAGCAGTGCTCTAGCGGGGGGTCAGACCCAGTACTTC. Translating it yields CASSALAGGQTQYF. The genes are TRBV2 and TRBJ2-7, with 11 bases identical to TRBD2. TRBJ2-5 matches the DNA end more closely, so the J call is doubtful. Germline V gene sequence: CDR1 SNHLY, CDR2 FYNNEI. CDR3 size: 14 residues.

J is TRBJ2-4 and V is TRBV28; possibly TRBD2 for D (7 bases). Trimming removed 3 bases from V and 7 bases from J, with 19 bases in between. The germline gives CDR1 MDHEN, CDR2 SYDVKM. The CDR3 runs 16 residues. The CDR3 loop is CASSFAGGQVGNIQYF. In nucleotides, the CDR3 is TGTGCCAGCAGTTTCGCCGGGGGGCAGGTCGGGAACATTCAGTACTTC.

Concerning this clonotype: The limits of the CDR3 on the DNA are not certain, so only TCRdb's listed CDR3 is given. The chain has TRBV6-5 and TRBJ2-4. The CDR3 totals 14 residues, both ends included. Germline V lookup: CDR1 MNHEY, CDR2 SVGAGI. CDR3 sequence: CASSTSWSVETQYF.

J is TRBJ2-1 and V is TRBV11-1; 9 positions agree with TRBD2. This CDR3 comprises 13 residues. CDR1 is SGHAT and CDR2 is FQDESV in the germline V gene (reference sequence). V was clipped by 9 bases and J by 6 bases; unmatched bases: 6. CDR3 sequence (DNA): TGTGCCAGTGCCGTAGCGGGGGCCAATGAGCAGTTCTTC. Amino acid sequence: CASAVAGANEQFF.